The present TCR beta chain was sequenced within a study of blood T cells in healthy people across ages. Study outcomes and limitations: Possibly confounding the expanded clonotype changes was the fact that donor CMV status was unknown.

Combining a sample-barcoded 5' primer with a J-beta primer mix, a second PCR ran for about 7 to 11 cycles. One entry per CDR3 protein, called by TCRdb with MiXCR from the 5' RACE reads. The table has fewer than 750,000 distinct CDR3 sequences, around half seen once; the top ten hold 20% to 25%. The germline V gene has CDR1 SGHTA and CDR2 FQGNSA. This CDR3 has 15 amino acids. Comments on this clonotype: What it binds is not known.

The clonotype originates from a man aged 80 or over in good health. V is TRBV7-2 and J is TRBJ2-4; D is possibly TRBD1 or TRBD2 (5 bases each). The J call may be incorrect, as the DNA end agrees better with TRBJ2-7. Sequencing used blood. The CDR3 region is CASSPLGEGLGEQYF. The CDR3, as DNA: TGTGCCAGCAGCCCCCTGGGGGAAGGGCTCGGCGAGCAGTACTTC.